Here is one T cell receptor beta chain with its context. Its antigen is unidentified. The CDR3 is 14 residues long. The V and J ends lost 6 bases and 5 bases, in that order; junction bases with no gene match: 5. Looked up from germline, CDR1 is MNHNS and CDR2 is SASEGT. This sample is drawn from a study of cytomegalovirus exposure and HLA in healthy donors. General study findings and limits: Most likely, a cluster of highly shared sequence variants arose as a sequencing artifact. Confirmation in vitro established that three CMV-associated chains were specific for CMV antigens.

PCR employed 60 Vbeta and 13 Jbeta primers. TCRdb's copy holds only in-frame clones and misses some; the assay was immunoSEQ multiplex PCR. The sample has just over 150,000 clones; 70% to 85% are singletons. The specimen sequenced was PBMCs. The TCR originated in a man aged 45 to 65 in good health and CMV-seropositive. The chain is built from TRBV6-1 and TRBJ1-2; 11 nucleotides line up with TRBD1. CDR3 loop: CASRAGTGGYGYTF. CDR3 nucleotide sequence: TGTGCCAGCAGAGCCGGGACAGGGGGTTATGGCTACACCTTC.